The clone carrying this T cell receptor (beta chain) appeared a few times. Its antigen is not known. The data belong to a study of cytomegalovirus exposure and HLA in healthy donors. The CDR3 length is 16 residues. Trimming took 6 bases from V and 1 from J, leaving 17 bases between them. Per germline, CDR1 LGHNA and CDR2 YNFKEQ. PCR employed 60 Vbeta and 13 Jbeta primers. Per the authors' pipeline: Later, an analysis found about 80 million unique TCR beta chains, and 9.5 million to 11 million of these were shared. Method: immunoSEQ multiplex PCR; TCRdb's copy keeps in-frame clones and lacks some. V, J and clone size are those of that table, while D and trimming were read from the DNA. The table records roughly 150,000 clones, roughly 80% of them present only once. Whole-study results and caveats: In a later analysis, at a false discovery rate of 0.05, roughly 18,000 TCR beta sequences were associated with HLA alleles.

This clonotype was obtained from a woman in her thirties or forties in good health and CMV-seropositive. Sequencing was performed on PBMCs. This chain connects TRBV4-2 to TRBJ2-3; tentative D call: TRBD2 (6 bases). CDR3 nucleotides: TGTGCCAGCAGAGGCCGGGCGGGCGGGGGCACAGATACGCAGTATTTT. This codes for CASRGRAGGGTDTQYF.